Detailed here is one T cell receptor beta chain. Its antigen is as yet unknown. Some clones are missing from TCRdb's copy, which holds only in-frame ones; the method was immunoSEQ multiplex PCR. The repertoire consists of almost 70,000 clones, with 80% to 95% occurring once and the leading ten covering roughly 6.7%. This sample is drawn from a study of graft-versus-host responses after intestinal transplantation. About the study: Once they had received anti-thymocyte globulin induction, all recipients took tacrolimus and steroids for about three years. Points from the study as a whole: After transplant, early declines in HvG clones were associated with peak levels of circulating GvH clones. Ileal or blood samples showed some GvH clones first, and such clones were also found in recipient marrow.

V shed 0 bases and J shed 7 bases, with 16 bases lying between them. The germline V gene has CDR1 ENHRY and CDR2 SYGVKD. CDR3 size: 17 residues. The chain combines TRBV10-3 with TRBJ1-6; maybe TRBD1 (6 bases). The sequence was collected from a human patient who received an intestinal transplant, so some T cells may come from the graft donor. Sequencing used bone marrow, obtained 700 to 750 days after intestinal transplantation. In DNA, the CDR3 is TGTGCCATCAGTGAGTCGAGTTCCGGGGGCGAGAATTCACCCCTCCACTTT. The encoded protein is CAISESSSGGENSPLHF.